Shown below are 4 T cell receptor beta chains from a single sample sequenced in a study of blood T cell repertoires in COVID-19. Some clones are missing from TCRdb's copy, which holds only in-frame ones; the method was immunoSEQ multiplex PCR. The profile shows about 250,000 clones, approximately 90% of them singletons. The source material was peripheral blood. The receptors here all came from a man between 18 and 29 years old with active or convalescent COVID-19.

The chain carries TRBV5-5 and TRBJ2-3; TRBD2 matches 7 bases. V shed 7 bases and J 1 base; nucleotides not matched to a gene: 6. Germline CDR1 SGHKS, CDR2 YYEKEE (reference sequence). The CDR3 covers 14 residues. CDR3 sequence (DNA): TGTGCCAGCGCACGGGGGGACGGCACAGATACGCAGTATTTT. It translates to CASARGDGTDTQYF.

The chain combines TRBV2 with TRBJ1-5; D is ambiguous. Germline lookup yields CDR1 SNHLY and CDR2 FYNNEI. CDR3 length equals 14 residues. Trimming took 8 bases from V and 1 from J, leaving 12 bases between them. The CDR3 coding sequence is TGTGCCAGCCGACATCTTTGGAGCAATCAGCCCCAGCATTTT. It translates to CASRHLWSNQPQHF. Filled out from reference TRBV2 and TRBJ1-5, the complete variable domain reads EPEVTQTPSHQVTQMGQEVILRCVPISNHLYFYWYRQILGQKVEFLVSFYNNEISEKSEIFDDQFSVERPDGSNFTLKIRSTKLEDSAMYFCASRHLWSNQPQHFGDGTRLSIL.

Notes on this clone: At one end, the junction sequence differs from germline, possibly due to a read error. The chain recombines TRBV15 with TRBJ2-7, with 7 bases matching TRBD2. The germline gives CDR1 LNHNV, CDR2 YYDKDF (reference sequence). This CDR3 is 15 amino acids long. CDR3 sequence (DNA): TGTGCCACCAGCAGAGCCTTCAACCCTGGGGGGGTCGGTCGGTTC. It yields the protein CATSRAFNPGGVGRF.

This chain joins TRBV14 and TRBJ1-6; TRBD1 aligns across 7 bases. CDR3 length equals 15 residues. Looked up from germline, CDR1 is SGHDN and CDR2 is FVKESK. V was pared by 4 bases and J by 4 bases, with 4 bases of the junction left unmatched. The CDR3 DNA sequence: TGTGCCAGCAGCCGCCTGACAGGGTATAATTCACCCCTCCACTTT. The encoded protein is CASSRLTGYNSPLHF.